This T cell receptor beta chain was documented in a study of CD8 T cells in Susac syndrome. Background on the study: Within the group of sequenced Susac syndrome patients, 5 or 6 had active disease and roughly eight were in remission. Patients with Susac syndrome were therapy-naive, on corticosteroids, or on intravenous immunoglobulin alone at blood draw.

The RNA input was about 0.5 to 1 ug, and it was reverse transcribed with random hexamers. Each CDR3 protein gets one entry after TCRdb re-called the immunoSEQ multiplex PCR reads with MiXCR. The repertoire holds fewer than 85,000 distinct CDR3 sequences, with 94% as singletons. V lost 3 bases to trimming and J lost 1 base, with 15 bases between them. In germline, CDR1 is DFQATT, CDR2 SNEGSKA (reference sequence). This CDR3 has 15 amino acids. This sequence was found in a human donor with Susac syndrome. Material: CD8+ T cells from PBMCs. The rearrangement uses TRBV20-1 and TRBJ1-2, with D perhaps TRBD1 (6 bases). CDR3 in amino acids: CSAREPDRFNYGYTF. CDR3 bases: TGCAGTGCTAGGGAACCGGACAGATTTAACTATGGCTACACCTTC.